These 23 T cell receptor beta chains came from one sample sequenced in a study of T cell responses to AZD1222 COVID-19 vaccine. Libraries were prepared by immunoSEQ multiplex PCR; TCRdb keeps only in-frame clonotypes and omits some of them. The sample includes 180,000 or so clones, about 90% of them seen just once. Sequencing was performed on peripheral blood, taken 28 days after the second dose of the MenACWY control vaccine. The source is an adult who received the MenACWY meningococcal vaccine as a control.

This chain joins TRBV29-1 and TRBJ2-3, with 10 bases lining up with TRBD2. Germline lookup yields CDR1 SQVTM and CDR2 ANQGSEA. CDR3 size: 15 residues. Trimming took 6 bases from V and 4 from J; bases not matched to a gene: 10. CDR3: CSVAVLAGISDTQYF. As DNA, the CDR3 is TGCAGCGTAGCAGTACTAGCGGGAATCTCAGATACGCAGTATTTT.

This chain uses TRBV5-1 with TRBJ1-6; 9 bases fit TRBD1. V was clipped by 1 base and J by 8 bases; unmatched bases: 7. The CDR3 loop spans 16 amino acids. CDR1 is SGHRS and CDR2 is YFSETQ in the germline V gene. CDR3 in amino acids: CASSLYLTGGDSPLHF. CDR3 nucleotide sequence: TGCGCCAGCAGCTTGTACCTCACAGGGGGCGATTCACCCCTCCACTTT.

This clone was picked up one time. The chain employs TRBV28 and TRBJ1-2, with TRBD1 as a possible D gene (6 bases). The CDR3 consists of 14 residues. V was cut by 3 bases and J by 7 bases, with 15 bases left in between. Germline V gene sequence: CDR1 MDHEN, CDR2 SYDVKM. In DNA, the CDR3 is TGTGCCAGCAGTTTGGGCGACAGGTCGTCTGGCTACACCTTC. Amino acid sequence: CASSLGDRSSGYTF.

The chain links TRBV9 to TRBJ1-1; D remains ambiguous. Trimming pared 3 bases from V and 3 bases from J, leaving 21 bases between. The CDR3 has 17 residues. The germline V gene encodes CDR1 SGDLS and CDR2 YYNGEE. The CDR3, as DNA: TGTGCCAGCAGCGCCTTATCAACTCCGGGTGCGGACACTGAAGCTTTCTTT. Translated, it gives CASSALSTPGADTEAFF.

J is TRBJ1-5 and V is TRBV6-5, with 9 bases lining up with TRBD1. CDR3 size: 14 residues. The V segment lost 6 bases and the J segment 9 bases; nucleotides outside the gene matches: 9. Germline V lookup: CDR1 MNHEY, CDR2 SVGAGI. The CDR3 spells CASSLGQGESPQHF. The CDR3 coding sequence is TGTGCCAGCAGCCTGGGACAGGGAGAATCGCCCCAGCATTTT.

V usage is TRBV3-1 (or the pseudogene TRBV3-2) and J usage is TRBJ2-2; D may be TRBD1 or TRBD2 (6 bases each). Germline loops: CDR1 LGHDT, CDR2 YNNKEL (reference sequence). V shed 2 bases and J shed 7 bases, with 14 bases lying between them. The CDR3 is made up of 15 amino acids. The DNA for the CDR3 is TGTGCCAGCAGCCAACTATCCGGGGGCGGCGGGGAGCTGTTTTTT. As protein: CASSQLSGGGGELFF.

Here the CDR3 reads CASSLSGTGTGNTIYF. The CDR3, as DNA: TGTGCCAGCAGCTTGAGTGGGACAGGGACTGGAAACACCATATATTTT. The rearrangement uses TRBV7-2 and TRBJ1-3, with 9 bases lining up with TRBD1. Germline-derived CDR1 and CDR2 are SGHTA and FQGNSA. The CDR3 covers 16 residues. The V segment lost 3 bases and the J segment 2 bases; nucleotides outside the gene matches: 5.

This chain connects TRBV6-2 or TRBV6-3 to TRBJ2-2; TRBD2 aligns across 11 bases. This CDR3 has 15 amino acids. V was pared by 5 bases and J by 5 bases, with 4 bases of the junction left unmatched. The V gene's germline CDR1 is MNHEY and CDR2 SVGEGT. The CDR3 bases are TGTGCCAGCAGTCAGCTAGCGGGAGGTACCGGGGAGCTGTTTTTT. Residues: CASSQLAGGTGELFF.

The rearrangement links TRBV27 to TRBJ1-2, with 9 bases identical to TRBD1. The germline CDR1 and CDR2 sequences are MNHEY and SMNVEV (reference sequence). Trimming took 7 bases from V and 5 from J; bases not matched to a gene: 11. The CDR3 extends over 15 amino acids. The chain's CDR3 is CASTTTGGAWYGYTF. In nucleotides, the CDR3 is TGTGCCAGCACCACCACAGGGGGCGCATGGTATGGCTACACCTTC.

The rearrangement links TRBV3-1 (or the pseudogene TRBV3-2) to TRBJ2-7, with 9 positions matching TRBD2. Trimming removed 1 base from V and 6 bases from J; junction bases left unmatched: 16. The CDR3 is 18 amino acids. From germline, CDR1 is LGHDT and CDR2 YNNKEL (reference sequence). CDR3 region: CASSQVLASGTTHPEQYF. The CDR3 DNA reads as TGTGCCAGCAGCCAAGTTTTGGCTAGCGGGACTACCCATCCCGAGCAGTACTTC.

A word on this clone: The sample contains more than one DNA sequence encoding this CDR3. The chain is built from TRBV28 and TRBJ1-5; D unclear. CDR3 length: 13 residues. Per the germline V gene, CDR1 is MDHEN and CDR2 is SYDVKM. V was trimmed by 6 bases and J by 0 bases, leaving 6 bases between them. The DNA for the CDR3 is TGTGCCAGCAGAGACTATAGCAATCAGCCCCAGCATTTT. Translation gives CASRDYSNQPQHF.

The genes are TRBV4-3 and TRBJ1-3; D gene unclear. The CDR3 covers 16 residues. With 3 bases removed from V and 0 bases from J, the gap between germline ends came to 12 bases. Germline values: CDR1 LGHNA, CDR2 YSLEER. CDR3 DNA: TGCGCCAGCAGCCAGGCAGTAACCGCCTCTGGAAACACCATATATTTT. It codes for CASSQAVTASGNTIYF.

The chain couples TRBV6-2 or TRBV6-3 to TRBJ2-1; possibly TRBD1 or TRBD2 for D (5 bases each). CDR3 length: 15 amino acids. Trimming cost V 2 bases and J 5 bases, with 13 bases left between them. Germline V lookup: CDR1 MNHEY, CDR2 SVGEGT. In DNA, the CDR3 is TGTGCCAGCAGTTACAGGTTTTTGGGGGACAATGAGCAGTTCTTC. Translated, it gives CASSYRFLGDNEQFF.

This sequence joins TRBV29-1 and TRBJ2-3, with 7 bases that match TRBD2. V lost 5 bases and J lost 2; bases outside the gene matches: 13. The CDR3 covers 16 residues. Germline V gene lookup returns CDR1 SQVTM and CDR2 ANQGSEA. The CDR3 DNA reads TGCAGCGTTACAAAAGTGGTGGCGGGAGCCACAGATACGCAGTATTTT. It is translated as CSVTKVVAGATDTQYF.

This chain joins TRBV3-1 (or the pseudogene TRBV3-2) and TRBJ1-5, with a weak D call TRBD1 (6 bases). Germline lookup yields CDR1 LGHDT and CDR2 YNNKEL (reference sequence). The CDR3 is 14 residues long. The V and J ends lost 4 bases and 4 bases respectively, with 11 bases between them. The CDR3 sequence: CASSLGTNNQPQHF. In DNA form, the CDR3 reads TGTGCCAGCAGCCTAGGGACAAATAATCAGCCCCAGCATTTT.

The J gene is TRBJ2-2, the V gene TRBV30; 9 nucleotides agree with TRBD2. CDR1 is GTSNPN, CDR2 SVGIG, per germline (reference sequence). The V segment lost 2 bases and the J segment 3 bases; nucleotides outside the gene matches: 1. The CDR3 loop spans 14 amino acids. CDR3 protein: CAWSSGGHTGELFF. CDR3 in DNA: TGTGCCTGGAGTAGCGGGGGGCACACCGGGGAGCTGTTTTTT. Together with reference TRBV30 and TRBJ2-2, the CDR3 gives the full variable domain: SQTIHQWPATLVQPVGSPLSLECTVEGTSNPNLYWYRQAAGRGLQLLFYSVGIGQISSEVPQNLSASRPQDRQFILSSKKLLLSDSGFYLCAWSSGGHTGELFFGEGSRLTVL.

This clone was observed a handful of times. The rearrangement joins TRBV10-3 to TRBJ2-5; 9 nucleotides line up with TRBD2. The CDR3 has 17 residues. V gave up 0 bases and J gave up 4 bases; unmatched junction bases: 9. CDR1 and CDR2 from the germline V gene are ENHRY and SYGVKD. In nucleotides, the CDR3 is TGTGCCATCAGTGAGTCCCGTCTAGGCGGGAGGGGAGAGACCCAGTACTTC. Protein: CAISESRLGGRGETQYF.

V usage is TRBV28 and J usage is TRBJ1-1, with 7 nucleotides matching TRBD1. Germline V lookup: CDR1 MDHEN, CDR2 SYDVKM. This CDR3 comprises 13 residues. After removal of 8 bases from V and 1 base from J, the junction contained 4 bases not matched to a gene. The CDR3 sequence: CASGRGPNTEAFF. The CDR3 region has the DNA TGTGCCAGCGGTAGGGGGCCGAACACTGAAGCTTTCTTT.

The gene calls are TRBV27 and TRBJ1-3, with D possibly being TRBD1 (5 bases). The V and J ends lost 2 bases and 2 bases respectively, with 7 bases between them. This CDR3 has 14 residues. Germline-derived CDR1 and CDR2 are MNHEY and SMNVEV (reference sequence). The CDR3 spells CASSLRGPGNTIYF. The CDR3 nucleotides are TGTGCCAGCAGTTTAAGGGGCCCTGGAAACACCATATATTTT.

V usage is TRBV11-3 and J usage is TRBJ2-1; possibly TRBD2 for D (5 bases). The ends were cut back, 1 base at V and 9 bases at J, with 16 bases in the middle. Germline lookup yields CDR1 SGHNT and CDR2 YENEEA. The CDR3 runs 15 residues. CDR3 protein: CASSLVNSPGGEQFF. The CDR3 nucleotides are TGTGCCAGCAGCTTAGTAAACTCCCCCGGAGGTGAGCAGTTCTTC.

The chain has TRBV5-5 and TRBJ2-5, with D uncertain. CDR3 length: 15 residues. The V gene's germline CDR1 is SGHKS and CDR2 YYEKEE (reference sequence). V lost 2 bases and J lost 5, with 16 bases in between. The CDR3 DNA follows: TGTGCCAGCAGCTTTTTGTCTAGGGTGGGGGAGACCCAGTACTTC. It yields the protein CASSFLSRVGETQYF.

This chain links TRBV19 with TRBJ1-5; tentatively, D is TRBD1 (6 bases). Looked up from germline, CDR1 is LNHDA and CDR2 is SQIVND (reference sequence). CDR3 length equals 15 residues. V shed 6 bases and J shed 5 bases, with 17 bases lying between them. The CDR3 sequence: CASRENRDTYQPQHF. The CDR3 nucleotides read TGTGCCAGTAGAGAAAACAGGGACACTTATCAGCCCCAGCATTTT.

This sequence joins TRBV6-2 or TRBV6-3 and TRBJ1-1; TRBD1 matches 7 bases. Germline trimming cut 6 bases from V and 4 bases from J; bases unmatched to any gene: 14. Germline V gene lookup returns CDR1 MNHEY and CDR2 SVGEGT. CDR3 length: 16 residues. CDR3 sequence: CASSRGQAGSITEAFF. The CDR3, as DNA: TGTGCCAGCAGCCGCGGACAGGCGGGGTCTATCACTGAAGCTTTCTTT.